This T cell receptor beta chain was retrieved from a study of blood T cell repertoires in COVID-19. About the research overall: Samples representing acute and convalescent COVID-19 were sourced from the United States, Italy and Spain. In each case, the material was cDNA or gDNA derived from T cells, B-cell-depleted T cells, or PBMCs.

Methods used by the authors: From reference gene primer amplification, estimates of nucleated cell counts were derived. The repertoire was sequenced with immunoSEQ multiplex PCR; TCRdb's copy has only in-frame clones and lacks some. V and J calls and clone size are given by that table; D and trimming were obtained from the DNA. The profile shows roughly 700,000 clones, 85% to 90% of them singletons. V was clipped by 3 bases and J by 5 bases; unmatched bases: 9. Germline values: CDR1 MNHNS, CDR2 SASEGT. The CDR3 totals 15 residues. In this sample, this clone turned up once. The rearrangement uses TRBV6-1 and TRBJ1-2; 7 nucleotides agree with TRBD1. The material sequenced was peripheral blood. The TCR comes from a woman aged 18 to 35 with acute or convalescent COVID-19. The CDR3: CASSELGQPLYGYTF. CDR3 sequence (DNA): TGTGCCAGCAGTGAGTTGGGACAGCCTCTATATGGCTACACCTTC.